This is a list of T cell receptor beta chains from one sample in a study of T cell repertoires in cytomegalovirus infection. No antigen has been identified for these receptors. TCRdb reprocessed the reads with MiXCR, giving one entry per CDR3 protein. In the table there are hundreds of thousands of distinct CDR3 sequences, 30% to 35% of which are singletons. The input for sequencing was cultured PBMCs, taken from culture after CMV antigen stimulation. The receptors shown here come from a human donor in good health (CMV status not recorded). Some clones in this sample may be carry-over from other donors' samples. Both conserved end residues are part of each CDR3. The order of the fields is V gene, clone size, J gene, D gene, CDR3 length, CDR3 protein, CDR3 DNA. D genes are given only for firm matches. Only some rows state a clone size, as once, few, many or a class for expanded clones.

V gene: TRBV19
clone size: -
J gene: TRBJ2-3
D gene: TRBD2
CDR3 length: 17
CDR3 protein: CARPTSGKRPIIDTQYF
CDR3 DNA: TGTGCCAGGCCGACTAGCGGGAAAAGACCCATTATAGATACGCAGTATTTT

V gene: TRBV11-3
clone size: many
J gene: TRBJ2-1
D gene: -
CDR3 length: 14
CDR3 protein: CASSPSLGGHEQFF
CDR3 DNA: TGTGCCAGCAGCCCCAGCCTTGGGGGGCATGAGCAGTTCTTC

V gene: TRBV20-1
clone size: -
J gene: TRBJ2-1
D gene: TRBD1
CDR3 length: 14
CDR3 protein: CSARKQGAWDEQFF
CDR3 DNA: TGCAGTGCTAGAAAACAGGGGGCCTGGGATGAGCAGTTCTTC

V gene: TRBV3-1
clone size: few
J gene: TRBJ2-6
D gene: -
CDR3 length: 16
CDR3 protein: CASSPDLGGGANVLTF
CDR3 DNA: TGTGCCAGCAGCCCCGATCTTGGTGGCGGGGCCAACGTCCTGACTTTC

V gene: TRBV11-1
clone size: -
J gene: TRBJ2-3
D gene: TRBD2
CDR3 length: 15
CDR3 protein: CASSSERGHTDTQYF
CDR3 DNA: TGTGCCAGCAGCTCTGAGCGGGGCCACACAGATACGCAGTATTTT

V gene: TRBV7-9
clone size: -
J gene: TRBJ2-3
D gene: TRBD1
CDR3 length: 15
CDR3 protein: CASSRRDRVADTQYF
CDR3 DNA: TGTGCCAGCAGCCGCCGGGACAGGGTAGCAGATACGCAGTATTTT

V gene: TRBV4-1
clone size: -
J gene: TRBJ1-1
D gene: TRBD1
CDR3 length: 14
CDR3 protein: CASSHIRDRVGAFF
CDR3 DNA: TGCGCCAGCAGCCACATCCGGGACAGGGTAGGAGCTTTCTTT

V gene: TRBV7-2
clone size: few
J gene: TRBJ2-2
D gene: TRBD2
CDR3 length: 15
CDR3 protein: CASSLAAAGGTRLFF
CDR3 DNA: TGTGCCAGCAGCTTAGCGGCGGCGGGAGGGACGAGGTTGTTTTTT

V gene: TRBV19
clone size: -
J gene: TRBJ2-2
D gene: -
CDR3 length: 17
CDR3 protein: CASMGGLEFANTGELFF
CDR3 DNA: TGTGCCAGTATGGGGGGACTGGAGTTCGCGAACACCGGGGAGCTGTTTTTT

V gene: TRBV6-5
clone size: -
J gene: TRBJ1-1
D gene: TRBD1
CDR3 length: 14
CDR3 protein: CASSAGTGRIGAFF
CDR3 DNA: TGTGCCAGCAGCGCCGGGACAGGGCGTATTGGGGCTTTCTTT

V gene: TRBV4-1
clone size: -
J gene: TRBJ2-7
D gene: -
CDR3 length: 13
CDR3 protein: CASSQGGRGEQYF
CDR3 DNA: TGTGCCAGCAGCCAAGGCGGCCGTGGGGAGCAGTACTTC

V gene: TRBV19
clone size: -
J gene: TRBJ2-1
D gene: TRBD2
CDR3 length: 16
CDR3 protein: CASSPTSGGDYNEQFF
CDR3 DNA: TGTGCCAGTAGTCCGACTAGCGGGGGGGACTACAATGAGCAGTTCTTC